These T cell receptor beta chains were read from a single sample in a study of Graves' ophthalmopathy and Graves' hyperthyroidism. Via MiXCR, TCRdb re-called the multiplex PCR reads, giving one row per CDR3 protein. The sample contains over a million distinct CDR3 sequences, 35% to 45% of which appear only once. The sequencing input was peripheral blood or thyroid tissue (not recorded which). These receptors were collected from an adult man with Graves' hyperthyroidism. Both conserved end residues are part of each CDR3. The D gene is left open where the match is weak. Only part of the rows carry a size: once, few, many, or a class if the clone is expanded.

cdr3_aa	cdr3_nt	cdr3_length	v_call	j_call	clone_size	d_call
CASSYLSRDEQYF	TGTGCCAGCAGTTACCTGTCCCGCGACGAGCAGTACTTC	13	TRBV6-5	TRBJ2-7	NA	NA
CASSVVTAQEIQYF	TGTGCCAGCAGTGTAGTCACCGCCCAAGAGATCCAGTACTTC	14	TRBV25-1	TRBJ2-5	NA	NA
CASSPLRGTGELFF	TGTGCCAGTAGCCCATTGCGGGGCACCGGGGAGCTGTTTTTT	14	TRBV19	TRBJ2-2	many	NA
CSATLSGRGNEQYF	TGCAGTGCTACCCTTAGCGGGAGGGGTAACGAGCAGTACTTC	14	TRBV20-1	TRBJ2-7	many	TRBD2
CASSLASGTIANYGYTF	TGCGCCAGCAGCTTGGCCTCCGGGACGATAGCTAACTATGGCTACACCTTC	17	TRBV5-1	TRBJ1-2	NA	NA
CSATGLAGSYEQHF	TGCAGTGCTACGGGACTAGCGGGGTCCTACGAGCAGCACTTC	14	TRBV20-1	TRBJ2-7	NA	TRBD2
CASSHTGGGSYEQYF	TGTGCCAGCAGCCATACAGGGGGAGGGTCCTACGAGCAGTACTTC	15	TRBV7-6	TRBJ2-7	many	NA
CASSPVGYNSPLHF	TGTGCCAGCAGCCCCGTTGGCTATAATTCACCCCTCCACTTT	14	TRBV7-9	TRBJ1-6	many	NA
CSASRQGHTIYF	TGCAGTGCTAGCCGACAGGGTCACACCATATATTTT	12	TRBV20-1	TRBJ1-3	many	TRBD1
CATSRVTNSPLHF	TGTGCCACCAGCAGAGTGACGAATTCACCCCTCCACTTT	13	TRBV15	TRBJ1-6	many	NA
CATWTKETQYF	TGTGCTACGTGGACAAAAGAGACCCAGTACTTC	11	TRBV24-1	TRBJ2-5	NA	NA
CATSRGQGSYGEQPQHF	TGTGCCACCAGCAGAGGACAAGGTAGCTATGGCGAGCAGCCCCAGCATTTT	17	TRBV15	TRBJ1-5	NA	NA
CASSIGQDSGSEQYF	TGTGCCAGCAGCATAGGGCAGGATAGCGGCAGCGAGCAGTACTTC	15	TRBV11-1	TRBJ2-7	NA	NA
CASRLPGGSNYGYTF	TGCGCCAGCCGCCTACCAGGGGGGAGTAACTATGGCTACACCTTC	15	TRBV4-1	TRBJ1-2	NA	TRBD1
CASSEPAFGGKSTEAFF	TGTGCCAGCAGTGAACCTGCTTTTGGGGGTAAGAGCACTGAAGCTTTCTTT	17	TRBV6-1	TRBJ1-1	few	NA
CASSERQGNYGYTF	TGCGCCAGCAGCGAGCGACAGGGGAACTATGGCTACACCTTC	14	TRBV4-1	TRBJ1-2	many	TRBD1
CASTLQGANYGYTF	TGTGCCAGCACTCTACAGGGAGCTAACTATGGCTACACCTTC	14	TRBV6-6	TRBJ1-2	NA	NA
CSASRVGEGAYEQYF	TGCAGTGCGAGTAGGGTCGGGGAGGGGGCCTACGAGCAGTACTTC	15	TRBV20-1	TRBJ2-7	NA	NA
CAISENDSLLNYGYTF	TGTGCCATCAGTGAGAACGACAGTCTTTTAAACTATGGCTACACCTTC	16	TRBV10-3	TRBJ1-2	NA	NA
CASSIAFTDSNQPQHF	TGTGCCAGTAGTATAGCTTTTACAGATAGCAATCAGCCCCAGCATTTT	16	TRBV19	TRBJ1-5	few	NA
CASSLKKGQPQHF	TGTGCCAGCAGTTTAAAGAAGGGTCAGCCCCAGCATTTT	13	TRBV12-3/TRBV12-4	TRBJ1-5	NA	NA
CSAPSTFVSGELFF	TGCAGTGCTCCCTCGACTTTCGTCTCCGGGGAGCTGTTTTTT	14	TRBV20-1	TRBJ2-2	few	NA
CASGFDGINYGYTF	TGTGCCAGTGGGTTTGACGGCATTAACTATGGCTACACCTTC	14	TRBV19	TRBJ1-2	NA	NA
CSVLDQGGDTIYF	TGCAGCGTCTTGGACCAGGGGGGGGACACCATATATTTT	13	TRBV29-1	TRBJ1-3	many	TRBD1
CASSGGTGASNQPQHF	TGTGCCAGCAGCGGTGGGACAGGGGCTAGCAATCAGCCCCAGCATTTT	16	TRBV7-2	TRBJ1-5	NA	TRBD1
CATSSGANSPLHF	TGTGCCACCAGCAGTGGGGCGAATTCACCCCTCCACTTT	13	TRBV15	TRBJ1-6	NA	NA
CSARGTYNSPLHF	TGCAGTGCTAGGGGCACCTATAATTCACCCCTCCACTTT	13	TRBV20-1	TRBJ1-6	few	NA
CAASSLNAAGQETQYF	TGTGCCGCCAGCAGCTTGAACGCCGCAGGGCAAGAGACCCAGTACTTC	16	TRBV15	TRBJ2-5	NA	NA
CASRAGPIYGNQPQHF	TGTGCCAGTAGGGCGGGTCCTATCTATGGCAATCAGCCCCAGCATTTT	16	TRBV19	TRBJ1-5	many	NA
CAISEDRGREQYF	TGTGCCATCAGTGAGGACAGGGGGCGCGAGCAGTACTTC	13	TRBV10-3	TRBJ2-7	many	TRBD1
CAISGGQGYKVDAEAFF	TGTGCCATCAGTGGGGGACAGGGGTATAAAGTTGACGCTGAAGCTTTCTTT	17	TRBV10-3	TRBJ1-1	many	TRBD1
CASSPEGGMNTEAFF	TGTGCCAGCAGCCCTGAGGGGGGCATGAACACTGAAGCTTTCTTT	15	TRBV12-3/TRBV12-4	TRBJ1-1	NA	NA
CASSPHSLGENTEAFF	TGCGCCAGCAGTCCCCACTCTCTGGGGGAGAACACTGAAGCTTTCTTT	16	TRBV10-2	TRBJ1-1	NA	NA
CASSSRHF	TGTGCCAGCAGCTCCAGGCACTTC	8	TRBV7-2	TRBJ2-5	many	NA
CASSTGTAITYEQYF	TGTGCCAGCAGTACGGGGACAGCGATAACCTACGAGCAGTACTTC	15	TRBV6-5	TRBJ2-7	NA	TRBD1
CASSYEGNAPQQYF	TGTGCCAGCAGTTACGAAGGGAACGCGCCCCAGCAGTACTTC	14	TRBV5-6	TRBJ2-7	NA	NA
CASSRGGPYEQYF	TGTGCCAGCAGTCGCGGTGGCCCCTACGAGCAGTACTTC	13	TRBV7-9	TRBJ2-7	many	NA
CASSAEGVPTGELFF	TGTGCCAGCAGCGCCGAAGGGGTCCCCACCGGGGAGCTGTTTTTT	15	TRBV9	TRBJ2-2	NA	NA
CASSRGRSSYEQYF	TGTGCCAGCAGTAGGGGTCGTAGCTCCTACGAGCAGTACTTC	14	TRBV7-2	TRBJ2-7	many	NA
CAGSADRAGHPQHF	TGTGCCGGCAGCGCAGACAGGGCGGGTCATCCCCAGCATTTT	14	TRBV7-2	TRBJ1-5	NA	TRBD1
CATGPGLALGGELFF	TGTGCCACCGGGCCGGGACTAGCGTTGGGCGGGGAGCTGTTTTTT	15	TRBV10-3	TRBJ2-2	many	TRBD2
CASSNREGSYEQYF	TGTGCCAGCAGTAACCGTGAGGGATCCTACGAGCAGTACTTC	14	TRBV6-6	TRBJ2-7	many	NA
CSASMGSRGEQYF	TGCAGTGCTAGTATGGGGTCGAGGGGCGAGCAGTACTTC	13	TRBV20-1	TRBJ2-7	many	NA
CAGSFGNQPQHF	TGTGCCGGCAGTTTCGGTAATCAGCCCCAGCATTTT	12	TRBV7-9	TRBJ1-5	NA	NA
CASSYPGLASNEQYF	TGTGCCAGCAGCTATCCGGGACTAGCCTCGAACGAGCAGTACTTC	15	TRBV5-4	TRBJ2-7	many	TRBD2
CSVATGGETQYF	TGCAGCGTGGCGACAGGGGGAGAGACCCAGTACTTC	12	TRBV29-1	TRBJ2-5	NA	TRBD1
CASNRGELHQPQHF	TGTGCCAGCAACAGGGGAGAATTACATCAGCCCCAGCATTTT	14	TRBV6-6	TRBJ1-5	NA	TRBD1
CASSQDRSNNQPQHF	TGTGCCAGCAGCCAAGACCGGAGTAACAATCAGCCCCAGCATTTT	15	TRBV7-9	TRBJ1-5	many	NA
CASSSAGPNGYQPQHF	TGTGCCAGCAGCTCCGCGGGACCGAACGGTTATCAGCCCCAGCATTTT	16	TRBV5-6	TRBJ1-5	few	NA
CASSPGTGPMNTEAFF	TGTGCCAGCAGTCCCGGGACAGGGCCCATGAACACTGAAGCTTTCTTT	16	TRBV6-5	TRBJ1-1	NA	TRBD1